This T cell receptor beta chain was identified in a study of T cell repertoires in cytomegalovirus infection. Background on the study: CMV epitopes that were recently identified and HLA-C-restricted were used alongside well-studied HLA-B-restricted ones. Indications came from public TCR beta signatures; they pointed to CMV infection and to a matching HLA type. Broader study findings: Totalled public TCR beta family frequency picked out people who carried CMV plus the relevant HLA. What dominated the ex vivo response were HLA-C-restricted CMV-specific TCR beta clonotypes.

The sample holds many counts of this clonotype. Its antigen is as yet unknown. Trimming took off 1 base at V and 6 bases at J, with 12 bases between the two ends. From germline, CDR1 is SGHVS and CDR2 FQNEAQ. This CDR3 spans 14 amino acids. TCRdb ran MiXCR on the reads and lists one entry per CDR3 protein. This table holds roughly 340,000 distinct CDR3 sequences, under 35% found once. The specimen was cultured PBMCs, collected from culture after CMV antigen stimulation. The origin of this receptor is a human donor in good health (CMV status not recorded). Some clones in this sample may be carry-over from other donors' samples. This chain links TRBV7-8 with TRBJ1-2; no reliable D call. CDR3: CASSLGQPTDGYTF. DNA for the CDR3: TGTGCCAGCAGCTTAGGACAACCGACGGATGGCTACACCTTC.